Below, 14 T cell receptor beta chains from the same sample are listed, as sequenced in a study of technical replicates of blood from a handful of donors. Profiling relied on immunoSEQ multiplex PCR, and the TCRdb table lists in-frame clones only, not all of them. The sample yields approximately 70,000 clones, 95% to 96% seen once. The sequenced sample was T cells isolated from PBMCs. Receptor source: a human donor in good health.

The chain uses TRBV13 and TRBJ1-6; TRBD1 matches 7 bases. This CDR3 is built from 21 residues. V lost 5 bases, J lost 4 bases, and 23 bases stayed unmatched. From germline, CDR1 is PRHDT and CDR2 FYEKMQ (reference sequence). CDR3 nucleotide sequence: TGTGCCAGCAGCGGCGGGGACCAGCAGCTTCCGGGACAGCATTATAATTCACCCCTCCACTTT. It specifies CASSGGDQQLPGQHYNSPLHF.

The CDR3 region is CASSLAGGGNTIYF. In DNA form, the CDR3 reads TGTGCCAGCAGCTTGGCTGGCGGTGGAAACACCATATATTTT. The V and J genes are TRBV5-4 and TRBJ1-3; D is undetermined. V gave up 0 bases and J gave up 3 bases, with 7 bases separating them. Germline CDR1 and CDR2: SGHNT and YYREEE (reference sequence). The CDR3 has 14 residues.

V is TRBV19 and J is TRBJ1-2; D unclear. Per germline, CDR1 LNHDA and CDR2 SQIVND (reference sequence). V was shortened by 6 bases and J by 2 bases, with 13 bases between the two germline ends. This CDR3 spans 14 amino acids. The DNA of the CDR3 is TGTGCCAGTAGATCTTGGCAGATAAACTATGGCTACACCTTC. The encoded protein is CASRSWQINYGYTF.

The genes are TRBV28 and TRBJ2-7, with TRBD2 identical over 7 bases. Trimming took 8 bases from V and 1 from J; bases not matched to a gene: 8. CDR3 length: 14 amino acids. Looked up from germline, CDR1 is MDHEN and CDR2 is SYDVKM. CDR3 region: CASCGGGPSYEQYF. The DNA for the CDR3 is TGTGCCAGCTGTGGGGGAGGGCCGTCCTACGAGCAGTACTTC.

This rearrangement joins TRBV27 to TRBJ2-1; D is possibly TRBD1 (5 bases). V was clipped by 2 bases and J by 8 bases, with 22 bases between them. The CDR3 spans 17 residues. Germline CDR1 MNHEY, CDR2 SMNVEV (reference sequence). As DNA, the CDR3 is TGTGCCAGCAGTTTAAGTTACGGACAAGCCACCACGGATGAGCAGTTCTTC. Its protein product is CASSLSYGQATTDEQFF.

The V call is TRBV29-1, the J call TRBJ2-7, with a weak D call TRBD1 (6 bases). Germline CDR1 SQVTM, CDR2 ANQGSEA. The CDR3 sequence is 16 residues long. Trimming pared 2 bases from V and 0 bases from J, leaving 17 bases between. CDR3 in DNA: TGCAGCGTTGAAATTGTAGGACAGAGTAGCTCCTACGAGCAGTACTTC. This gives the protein CSVEIVGQSSSYEQYF.

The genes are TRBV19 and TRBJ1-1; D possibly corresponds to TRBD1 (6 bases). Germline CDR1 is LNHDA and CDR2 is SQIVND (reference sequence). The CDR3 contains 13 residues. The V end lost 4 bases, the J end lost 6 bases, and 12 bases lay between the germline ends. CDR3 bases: TGTGCCAGTAGTAAACGACAGGTTGCTGAAGCTTTCTTT. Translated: CASSKRQVAEAFF.

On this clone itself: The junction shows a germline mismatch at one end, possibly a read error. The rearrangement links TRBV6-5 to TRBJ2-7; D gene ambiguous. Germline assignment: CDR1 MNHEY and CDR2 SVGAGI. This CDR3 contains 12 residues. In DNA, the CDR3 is TGTGCCAGCAGTGACGGGTTCTCGTCTTTAGGCTTC. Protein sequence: CASSDGFSSLGF.

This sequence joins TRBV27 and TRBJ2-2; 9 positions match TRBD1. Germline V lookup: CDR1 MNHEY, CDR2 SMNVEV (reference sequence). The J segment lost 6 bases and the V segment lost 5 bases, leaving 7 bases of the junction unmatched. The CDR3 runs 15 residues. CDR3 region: CASSTWTGVAGELFF. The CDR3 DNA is TGTGCCAGCAGTACCTGGACAGGGGTGGCCGGGGAGCTGTTTTTT.

In DNA form, the CDR3 reads TGTGCCAGCAGCCCCCGGACTAGCGACACCGGGGAGCTGTTTTTT. Translating it yields CASSPRTSDTGELFF. This chain uses TRBV11-3 with TRBJ2-2, with TRBD2 matching over 9 bases. The CDR3 runs to 15 residues. Germline V CDR1 and CDR2: SGHNT, YENEEA. V lost 5 bases, J lost 3 bases, and 4 bases stayed unmatched. The variable domain in full, completed from reference TRBV11-3 and TRBJ2-2, reads EAGVVQSPRYKIIEKKQPVAFWCNPISGHNTLYWYLQNLGQGPELLIRYENEEAVDDSQLPKDRFSAERLKGVDSTLKIQPAELGDSAVYLCASSPRTSDTGELFFGEGSRLTVL.

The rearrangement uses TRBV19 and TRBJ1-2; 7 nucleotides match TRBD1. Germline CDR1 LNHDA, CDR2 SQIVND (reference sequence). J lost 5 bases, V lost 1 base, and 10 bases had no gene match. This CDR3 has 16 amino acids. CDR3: CASSIVGDSRWYGYTF. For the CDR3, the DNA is TGTGCCAGTAGTATAGTAGGGGACAGTCGATGGTATGGCTACACCTTC.

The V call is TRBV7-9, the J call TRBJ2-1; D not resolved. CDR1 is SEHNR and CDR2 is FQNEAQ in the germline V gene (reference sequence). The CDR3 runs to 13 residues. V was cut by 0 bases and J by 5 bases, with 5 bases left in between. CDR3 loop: CASSLAPNNEQFF. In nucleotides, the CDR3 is TGTGCCAGCAGCTTAGCCCCAAACAATGAGCAGTTCTTC.

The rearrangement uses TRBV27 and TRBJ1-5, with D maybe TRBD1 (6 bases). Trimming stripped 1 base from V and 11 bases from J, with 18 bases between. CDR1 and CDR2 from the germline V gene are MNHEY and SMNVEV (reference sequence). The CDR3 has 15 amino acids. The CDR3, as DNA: TGTGCCAGCAGTTTATTTTCTACAGGGCCTCGAACCCAGCATTTT. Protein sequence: CASSLFSTGPRTQHF.

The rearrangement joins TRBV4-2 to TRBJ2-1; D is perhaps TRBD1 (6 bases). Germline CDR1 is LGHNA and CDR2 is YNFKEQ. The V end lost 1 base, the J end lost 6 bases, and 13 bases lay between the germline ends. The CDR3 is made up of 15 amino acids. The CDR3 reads CASSQVRTGSNEQFF. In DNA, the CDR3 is TGTGCCAGCAGCCAAGTTAGAACAGGGTCCAATGAGCAGTTCTTC.